This entry is about one T cell receptor beta chain. This record belongs to a study of blood T cell repertoires in COVID-19. About the research overall: The cDNA or gDNA used as material had been derived from T cells, B-cell-depleted T cells, or PBMCs.

Sequencing was performed with immunoSEQ multiplex PCR; in TCRdb, only in-frame clones are kept and a portion is missing. The data show about 220,000 clones, with 85% to 90% seen just once and 14% to 15% held by the top ten. CDR1 is SGHDT, CDR2 YYEEEE, per germline. The V and J ends lost 0 bases and 5 bases, in that order; junction bases with no gene match: 3. The CDR3 is 15 residues long. The sample comprised PBMCs or T cells enriched from blood (not recorded which). The chain joins TRBV5-6 to TRBJ1-5, with TRBD1 matching over 9 bases. The source is a woman in her fifties or sixties with acute COVID-19. The DNA for the CDR3 is TGTGCCAGCAGCTTGGACAGGGGGCGTCATCAGCCCCAGCATTTT. As protein: CASSLDRGRHQPQHF.